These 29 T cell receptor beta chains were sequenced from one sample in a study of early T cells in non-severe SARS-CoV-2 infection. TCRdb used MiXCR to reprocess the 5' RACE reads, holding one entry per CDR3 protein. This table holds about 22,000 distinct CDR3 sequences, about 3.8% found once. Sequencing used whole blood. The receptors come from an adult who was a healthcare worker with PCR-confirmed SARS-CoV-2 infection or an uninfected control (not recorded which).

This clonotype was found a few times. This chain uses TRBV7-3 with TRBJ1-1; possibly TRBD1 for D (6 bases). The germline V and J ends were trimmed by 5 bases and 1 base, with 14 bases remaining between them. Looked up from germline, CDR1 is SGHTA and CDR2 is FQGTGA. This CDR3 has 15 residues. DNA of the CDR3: TGTGCCAGCAGCCCGAACCTGGGACAGAACACTGAAGCTTTCTTT. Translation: CASSPNLGQNTEAFF.

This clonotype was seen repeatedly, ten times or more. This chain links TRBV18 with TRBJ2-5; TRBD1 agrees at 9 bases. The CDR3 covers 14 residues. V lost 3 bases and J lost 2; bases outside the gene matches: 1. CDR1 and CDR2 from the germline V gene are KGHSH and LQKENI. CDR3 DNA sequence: TGTGCCAGCTCACCTGGGACAGGGCAAGAGACCCAGTACTTC. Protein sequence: CASSPGTGQETQYF.

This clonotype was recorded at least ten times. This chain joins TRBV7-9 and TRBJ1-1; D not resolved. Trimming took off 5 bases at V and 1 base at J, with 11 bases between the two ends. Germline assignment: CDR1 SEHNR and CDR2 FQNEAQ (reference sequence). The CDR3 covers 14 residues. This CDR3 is CASSRLAQNTEAFF. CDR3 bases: TGTGCCAGCAGCCGCTTAGCACAGAACACTGAAGCTTTCTTT.

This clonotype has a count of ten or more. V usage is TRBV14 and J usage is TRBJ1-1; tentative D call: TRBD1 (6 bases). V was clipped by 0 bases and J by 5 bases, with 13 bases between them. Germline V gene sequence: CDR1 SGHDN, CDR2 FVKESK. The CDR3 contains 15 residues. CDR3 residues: CASSQDRGRGTEAFF. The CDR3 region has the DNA TGTGCCAGCAGCCAAGATAGGGGCAGGGGAACTGAAGCTTTCTTT.

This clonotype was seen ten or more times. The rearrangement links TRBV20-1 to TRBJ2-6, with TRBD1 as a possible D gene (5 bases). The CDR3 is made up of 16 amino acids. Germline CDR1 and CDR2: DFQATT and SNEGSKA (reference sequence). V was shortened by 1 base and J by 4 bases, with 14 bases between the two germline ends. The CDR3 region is CSARGAGNGGANVLTF. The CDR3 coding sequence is TGCAGTGCTAGAGGGGCAGGGAATGGAGGGGCCAACGTCCTGACTTTC.

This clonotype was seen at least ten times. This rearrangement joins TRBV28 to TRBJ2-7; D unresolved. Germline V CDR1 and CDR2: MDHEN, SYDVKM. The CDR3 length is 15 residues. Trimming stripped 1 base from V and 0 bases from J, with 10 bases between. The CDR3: CASSLLGSLSYEQYF. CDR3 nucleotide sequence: TGTGCCAGCAGTTTATTAGGTAGTCTCTCCTACGAGCAGTACTTC.

CDR3 amino acids: CSVDIRAGEAFF. DNA of the CDR3: TGCAGCGTTGATATCAGGGCAGGCGAAGCTTTCTTT. The chain uses TRBV29-1 and TRBJ1-1; D possibly corresponds to TRBD1 (5 bases). This CDR3 has 12 amino acids. Germline CDR1 reads SQVTM; CDR2 reads ANQGSEA. V was shortened by 3 bases and J by 8 bases, with 13 bases between the two germline ends. Full variable domain (remainder filled in from reference TRBV29-1 and TRBJ1-1): SAVISQKPSRDICQRGTSLTIQCQVDSQVTMMFWYRQQPGQSLTLIATANQGSEATYESGFVIDKFPISRPNLTFSTLTVSNMSPEDSSIYLCSVDIRAGEAFFGQGTRLTVV.

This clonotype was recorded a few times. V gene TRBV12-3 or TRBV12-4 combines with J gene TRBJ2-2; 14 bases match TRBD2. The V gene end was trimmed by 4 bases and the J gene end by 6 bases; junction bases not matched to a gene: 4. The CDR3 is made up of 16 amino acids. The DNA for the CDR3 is TGTGCCAGCAGTTGGGGACTAGCGGGAGAGGCCGGGGAGCTGTTTTTT. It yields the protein CASSWGLAGEAGELFF.

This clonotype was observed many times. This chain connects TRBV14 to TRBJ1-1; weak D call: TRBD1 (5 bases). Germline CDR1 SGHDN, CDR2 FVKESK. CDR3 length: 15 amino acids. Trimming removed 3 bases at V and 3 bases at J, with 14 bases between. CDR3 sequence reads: CASSQGRVPYTEAFF. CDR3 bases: TGTGCCAGCAGCCAGGGACGAGTACCTTACACTGAAGCTTTCTTT.

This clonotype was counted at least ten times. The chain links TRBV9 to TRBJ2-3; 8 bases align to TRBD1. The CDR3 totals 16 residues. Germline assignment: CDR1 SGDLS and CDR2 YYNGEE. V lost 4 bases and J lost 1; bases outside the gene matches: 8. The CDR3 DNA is TGTGCCAGCAGCCCACGACAGGGGTCCCGCACAGATACGCAGTATTTT. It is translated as CASSPRQGSRTDTQYF.

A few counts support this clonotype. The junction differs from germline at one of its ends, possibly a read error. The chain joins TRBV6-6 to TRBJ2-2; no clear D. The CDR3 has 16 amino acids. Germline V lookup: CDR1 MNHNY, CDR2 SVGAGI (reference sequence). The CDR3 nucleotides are TGTGCCAGCAGCGCACTCCCCTCTTCGAACGCCGGGGAGCTGTTTTTT. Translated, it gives CASSALPSSNAGELFF.

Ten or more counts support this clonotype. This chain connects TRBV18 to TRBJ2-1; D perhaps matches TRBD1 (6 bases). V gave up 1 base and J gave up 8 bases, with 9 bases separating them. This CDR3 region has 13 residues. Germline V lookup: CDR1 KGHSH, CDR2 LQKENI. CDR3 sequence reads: CASSPLAGDEQFF. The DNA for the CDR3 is TGTGCCAGCTCACCACTGGCAGGGGATGAGCAGTTCTTC.

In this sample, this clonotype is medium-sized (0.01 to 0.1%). CDR3 amino acids: CAISGDPQGLSTEAFF. DNA for the CDR3: TGTGCCATCAGTGGCGACCCTCAGGGCTTGAGCACTGAAGCTTTCTTT. The genes are TRBV10-3 and TRBJ1-1; D is perhaps TRBD1 (5 bases). The CDR3 loop spans 16 amino acids. Germline loops: CDR1 ENHRY, CDR2 SYGVKD. Trimming stripped 4 bases from V and 4 bases from J, with 19 bases between.

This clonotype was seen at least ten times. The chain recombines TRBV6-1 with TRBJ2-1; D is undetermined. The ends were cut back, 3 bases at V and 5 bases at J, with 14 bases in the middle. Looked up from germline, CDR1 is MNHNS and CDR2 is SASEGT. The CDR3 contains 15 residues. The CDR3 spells CASSETQVFNNEQFF. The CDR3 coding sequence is TGTGCCAGCAGTGAGACCCAGGTTTTTAACAATGAGCAGTTCTTC.

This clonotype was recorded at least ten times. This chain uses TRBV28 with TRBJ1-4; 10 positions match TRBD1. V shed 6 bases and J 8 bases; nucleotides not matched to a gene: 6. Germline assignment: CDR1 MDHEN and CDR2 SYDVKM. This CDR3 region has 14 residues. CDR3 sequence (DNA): TGTGCCAGCAGCCGCGGGGGACAGGGGGAAAAACTGTTTTTT. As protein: CASSRGGQGEKLFF.

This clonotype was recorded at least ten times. The CDR3 sequence: CASSPGLTPGTEAFF. CDR3 coding DNA: TGTGCCAGCAGTCCAGGACTGACCCCGGGCACTGAAGCTTTCTTT. The V and J genes are TRBV12-3 or TRBV12-4 and TRBJ1-1; no reliable D call. CDR3 size: 15 residues. V was pared by 5 bases and J by 4 bases, with 17 bases between.

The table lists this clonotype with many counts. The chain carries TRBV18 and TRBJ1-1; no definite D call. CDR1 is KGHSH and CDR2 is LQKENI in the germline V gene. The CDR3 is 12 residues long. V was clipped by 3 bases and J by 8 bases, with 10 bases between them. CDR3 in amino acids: CASSPGREEAFF. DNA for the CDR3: TGTGCCAGCTCACCCGGACGGGAGGAAGCTTTCTTT.

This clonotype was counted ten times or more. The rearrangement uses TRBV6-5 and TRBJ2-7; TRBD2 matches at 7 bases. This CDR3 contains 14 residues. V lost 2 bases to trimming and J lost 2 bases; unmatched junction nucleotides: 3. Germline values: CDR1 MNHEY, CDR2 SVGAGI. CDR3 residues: CASSYQGGTYEQYF. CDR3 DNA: TGTGCCAGCAGTTACCAGGGAGGGACCTACGAGCAGTACTTC.

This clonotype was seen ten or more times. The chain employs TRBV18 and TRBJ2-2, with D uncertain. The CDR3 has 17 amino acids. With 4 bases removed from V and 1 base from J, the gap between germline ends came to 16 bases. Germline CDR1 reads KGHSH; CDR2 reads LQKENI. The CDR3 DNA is TGTGCCAGCTCACACTTTACCGACATCTTGAACACCGGGGAGCTGTTTTTT. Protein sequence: CASSHFTDILNTGELFF.

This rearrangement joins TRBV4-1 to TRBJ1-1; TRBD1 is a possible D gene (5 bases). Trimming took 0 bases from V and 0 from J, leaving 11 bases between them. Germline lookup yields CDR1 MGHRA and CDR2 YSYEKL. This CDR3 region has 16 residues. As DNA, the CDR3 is TGCGCCAGCAGCCAAGATGGGGCGGGGTTGAACACTGAAGCTTTCTTT. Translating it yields CASSQDGAGLNTEAFF.

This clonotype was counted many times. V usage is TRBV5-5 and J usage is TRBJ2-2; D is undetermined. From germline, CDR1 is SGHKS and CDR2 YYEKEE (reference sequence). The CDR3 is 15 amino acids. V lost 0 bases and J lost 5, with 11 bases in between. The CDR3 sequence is CASSLDPQRTGELFF. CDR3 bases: TGTGCCAGCAGCTTGGACCCCCAACGGACCGGGGAGCTGTTTTTT.

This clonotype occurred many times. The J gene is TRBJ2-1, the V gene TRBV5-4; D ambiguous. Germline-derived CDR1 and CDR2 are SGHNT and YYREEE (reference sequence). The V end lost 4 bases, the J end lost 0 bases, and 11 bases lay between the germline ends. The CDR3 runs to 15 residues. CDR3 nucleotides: TGTGCCAGCAGCCCCAGATCCACCTCCTACAATGAGCAGTTCTTC. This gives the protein CASSPRSTSYNEQFF.

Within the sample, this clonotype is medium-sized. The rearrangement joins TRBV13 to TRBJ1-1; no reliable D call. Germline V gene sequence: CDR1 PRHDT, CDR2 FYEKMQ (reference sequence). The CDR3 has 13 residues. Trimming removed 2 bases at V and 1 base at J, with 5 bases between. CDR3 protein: CASSLKRNTEAFF. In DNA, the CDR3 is TGTGCCAGCAGCTTAAAACGGAACACTGAAGCTTTCTTT.

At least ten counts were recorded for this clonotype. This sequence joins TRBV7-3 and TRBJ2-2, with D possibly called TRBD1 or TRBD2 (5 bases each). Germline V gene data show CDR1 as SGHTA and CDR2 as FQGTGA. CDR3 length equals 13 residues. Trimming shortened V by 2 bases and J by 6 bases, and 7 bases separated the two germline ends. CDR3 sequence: CASSLSGPGELFF. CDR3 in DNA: TGTGCCAGCAGCTTATCGGGGCCCGGGGAGCTGTTTTTT. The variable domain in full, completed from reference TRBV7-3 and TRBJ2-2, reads GAGVSQTPSNKVTEKGKYVELRCDPISGHTALYWYRQSLGQGPEFLIYFQGTGAADDSGLPNDRFFAVRPEGSVSTLKIQRTERGDSAVYLCASSLSGPGELFFGEGSRLTVL.

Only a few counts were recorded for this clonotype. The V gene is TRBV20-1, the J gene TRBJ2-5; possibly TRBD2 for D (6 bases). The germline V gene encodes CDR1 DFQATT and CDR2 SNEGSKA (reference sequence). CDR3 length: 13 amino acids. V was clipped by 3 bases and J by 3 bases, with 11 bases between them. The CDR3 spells CSASIPSEETQYF. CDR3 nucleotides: TGCAGTGCTAGCATTCCTAGCGAAGAGACCCAGTACTTC.

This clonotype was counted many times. CDR3 in DNA: TGTGCCAGCAGCTTAGAGGTATCTACCTACAATGAGCAGTTCTTC. This gives the protein CASSLEVSTYNEQFF. V is TRBV7-2 and J is TRBJ2-1, with unresolved D. Trimming shortened V by 1 base and J by 2 bases, and 9 bases separated the two germline ends. This CDR3 region has 15 residues. From germline, CDR1 is SGHTA and CDR2 FQGNSA.

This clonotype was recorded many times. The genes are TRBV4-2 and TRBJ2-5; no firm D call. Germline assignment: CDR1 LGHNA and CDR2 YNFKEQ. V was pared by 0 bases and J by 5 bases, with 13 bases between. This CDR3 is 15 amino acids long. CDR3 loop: CASSQEAASRETQYF. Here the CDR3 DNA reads TGTGCCAGCAGCCAAGAGGCTGCTTCTAGGGAGACCCAGTACTTC.

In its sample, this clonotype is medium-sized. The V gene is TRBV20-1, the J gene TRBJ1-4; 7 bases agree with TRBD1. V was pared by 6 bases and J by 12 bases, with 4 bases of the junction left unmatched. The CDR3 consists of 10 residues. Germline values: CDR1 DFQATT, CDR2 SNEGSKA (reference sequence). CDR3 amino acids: CSASQGELFF. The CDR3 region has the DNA TGCAGTGCCTCTCAGGGGGAACTGTTTTTT.

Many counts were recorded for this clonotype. The CDR3: CASRAGTGVYNEQFF. The CDR3 nucleotides read TGTGCCAGTAGAGCCGGGACAGGGGTCTACAATGAGCAGTTCTTC. The chain is built from TRBV19 and TRBJ2-1; 10 bases map to TRBD1. The germline CDR1 and CDR2 sequences are LNHDA and SQIVND (reference sequence). V was pared by 6 bases and J by 3 bases, with 5 bases of the junction left unmatched. The CDR3 has 15 amino acids.